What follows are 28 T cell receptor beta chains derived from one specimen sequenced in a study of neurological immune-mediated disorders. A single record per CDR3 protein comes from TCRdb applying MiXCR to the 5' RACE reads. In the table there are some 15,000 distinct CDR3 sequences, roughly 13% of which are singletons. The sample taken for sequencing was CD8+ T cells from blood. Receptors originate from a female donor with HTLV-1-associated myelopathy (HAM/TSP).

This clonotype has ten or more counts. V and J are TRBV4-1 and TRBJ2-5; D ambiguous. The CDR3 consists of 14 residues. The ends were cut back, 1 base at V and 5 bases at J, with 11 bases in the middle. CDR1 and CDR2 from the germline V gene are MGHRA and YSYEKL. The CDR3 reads CASSQGMGLETQYF. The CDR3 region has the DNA TGCGCCAGCAGCCAAGGTATGGGGTTGGAGACCCAGTACTTC.

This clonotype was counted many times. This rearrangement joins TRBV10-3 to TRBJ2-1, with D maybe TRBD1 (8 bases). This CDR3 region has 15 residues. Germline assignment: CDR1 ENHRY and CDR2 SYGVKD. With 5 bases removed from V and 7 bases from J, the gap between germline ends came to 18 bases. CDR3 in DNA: TGTGCCATCAGTCCTACAGGGGGGGGCCTGAATGAGCAGTTCTTC. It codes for CAISPTGGGLNEQFF.

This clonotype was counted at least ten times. The CDR3 protein is CSARDSFDGASNLDTQYF. In DNA, the CDR3 is TGCAGTGCTAGAGATTCCTTTGATGGAGCGAGCAATTTGGATACGCAGTATTTT. The chain joins TRBV20-1 to TRBJ2-3, with D hard to call. In germline, CDR1 is DFQATT, CDR2 SNEGSKA (reference sequence). V lost 0 bases to trimming and J lost 6 bases, with 25 bases between them. The CDR3 extends over 18 amino acids.

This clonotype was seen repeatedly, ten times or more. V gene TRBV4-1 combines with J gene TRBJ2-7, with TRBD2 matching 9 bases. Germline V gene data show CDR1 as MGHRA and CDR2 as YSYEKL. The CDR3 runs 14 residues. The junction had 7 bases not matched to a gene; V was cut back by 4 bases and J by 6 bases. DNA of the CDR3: TGCGCCAGCAGCCTTAGCGGGAGTGGGGTCGAGCAGTACTTC. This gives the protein CASSLSGSGVEQYF.

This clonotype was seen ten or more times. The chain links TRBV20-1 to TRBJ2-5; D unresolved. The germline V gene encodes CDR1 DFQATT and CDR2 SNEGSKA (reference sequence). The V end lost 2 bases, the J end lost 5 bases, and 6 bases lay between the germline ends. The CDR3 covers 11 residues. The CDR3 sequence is CSARTPETQYF. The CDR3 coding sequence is TGCAGTGCTAGAACACCGGAGACCCAGTACTTC.

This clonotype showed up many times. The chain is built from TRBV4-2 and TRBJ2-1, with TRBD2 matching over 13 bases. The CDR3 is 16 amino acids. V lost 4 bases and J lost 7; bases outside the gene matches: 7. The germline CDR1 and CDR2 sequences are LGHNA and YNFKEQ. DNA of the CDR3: TGTGCCAGCAGCCCGCTACTAGCGGGGGGGTTAAATGAGCAGTTCTTC. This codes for CASSPLLAGGLNEQFF.

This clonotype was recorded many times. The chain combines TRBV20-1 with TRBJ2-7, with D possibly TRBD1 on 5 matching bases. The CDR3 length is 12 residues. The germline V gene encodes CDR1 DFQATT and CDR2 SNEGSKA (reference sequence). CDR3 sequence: CSQLDSSYEQYF. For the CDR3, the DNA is TGCAGCCAGCTAGACAGTTCCTACGAGCAGTACTTC.

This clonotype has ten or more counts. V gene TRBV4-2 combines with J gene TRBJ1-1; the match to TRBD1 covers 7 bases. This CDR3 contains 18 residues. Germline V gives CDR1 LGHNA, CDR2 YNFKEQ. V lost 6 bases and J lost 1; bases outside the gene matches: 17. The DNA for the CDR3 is TGTGCCAGCAGTCAACTCCTGGACGGGACAGACGAGAACACTGAAGCTTTCTTT. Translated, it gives CASSQLLDGTDENTEAFF.

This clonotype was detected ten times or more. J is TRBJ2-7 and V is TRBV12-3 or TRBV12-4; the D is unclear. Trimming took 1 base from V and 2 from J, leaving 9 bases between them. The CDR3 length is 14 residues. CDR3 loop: CASSLGTGAYEQYF. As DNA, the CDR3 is TGTGCCAGCAGTTTAGGGACGGGCGCCTACGAGCAGTACTTC.

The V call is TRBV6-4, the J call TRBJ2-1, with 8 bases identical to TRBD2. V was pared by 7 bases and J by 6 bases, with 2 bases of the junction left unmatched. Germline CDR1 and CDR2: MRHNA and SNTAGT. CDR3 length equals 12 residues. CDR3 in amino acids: CASMGLVNEQFF. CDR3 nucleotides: TGTGCCAGCATGGGACTAGTCAATGAGCAGTTCTTC.

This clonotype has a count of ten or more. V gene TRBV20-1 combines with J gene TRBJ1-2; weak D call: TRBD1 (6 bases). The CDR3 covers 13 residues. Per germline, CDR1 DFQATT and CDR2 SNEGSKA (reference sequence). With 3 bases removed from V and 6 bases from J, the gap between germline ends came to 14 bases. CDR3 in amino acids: CSASRTEGDGYTF. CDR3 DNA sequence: TGCAGTGCTAGTCGGACAGAGGGGGATGGCTACACCTTC.

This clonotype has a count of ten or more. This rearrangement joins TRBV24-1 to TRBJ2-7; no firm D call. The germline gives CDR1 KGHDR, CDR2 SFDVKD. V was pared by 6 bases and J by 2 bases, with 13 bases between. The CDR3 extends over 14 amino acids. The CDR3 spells CATSPTNSAYEQYF. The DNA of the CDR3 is TGTGCCACCAGTCCTACCAACTCGGCCTACGAGCAGTACTTC.

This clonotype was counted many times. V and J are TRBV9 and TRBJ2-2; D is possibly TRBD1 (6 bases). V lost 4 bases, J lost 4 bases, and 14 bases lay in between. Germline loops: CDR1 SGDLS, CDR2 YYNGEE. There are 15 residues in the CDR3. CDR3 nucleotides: TGTGCCAGCAGCCCACCAACAGGGAGCACCGGGGAGCTGTTTTTT. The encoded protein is CASSPPTGSTGELFF.

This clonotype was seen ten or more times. CDR3 DNA sequence: TGTGCCAGCAGCTTCGGACAGTCCTATGGCTACACCTTC. It is translated as CASSFGQSYGYTF. The V and J genes are TRBV6-2 or TRBV6-3 and TRBJ1-2; tentatively, D is TRBD1 (6 bases). Per germline, CDR1 MNHEY and CDR2 SVGEGT. V shed 6 bases and J shed 4 bases, with 12 bases lying between them. The CDR3 runs to 13 residues.

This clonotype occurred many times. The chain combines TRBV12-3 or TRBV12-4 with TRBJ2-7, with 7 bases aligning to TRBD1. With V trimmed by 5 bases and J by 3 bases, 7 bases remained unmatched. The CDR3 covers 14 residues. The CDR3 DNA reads TGTGCCAGCAGTCCGACAGGGCTGGACTACGAGCAGTACTTC. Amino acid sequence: CASSPTGLDYEQYF.

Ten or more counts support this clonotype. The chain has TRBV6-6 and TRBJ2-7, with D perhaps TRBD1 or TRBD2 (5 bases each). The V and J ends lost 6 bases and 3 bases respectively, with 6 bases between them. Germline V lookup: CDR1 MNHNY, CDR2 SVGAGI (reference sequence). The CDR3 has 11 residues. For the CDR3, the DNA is TGTGCCAGCAGGGGGGACTACGAGCAGTACTTC. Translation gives CASRGDYEQYF.

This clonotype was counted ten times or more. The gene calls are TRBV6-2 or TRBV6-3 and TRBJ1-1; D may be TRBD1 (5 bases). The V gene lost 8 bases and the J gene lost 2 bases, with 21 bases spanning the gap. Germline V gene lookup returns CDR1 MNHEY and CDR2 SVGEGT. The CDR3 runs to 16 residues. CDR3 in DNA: TGTGCCAGCTCGTCTGACCATCAGGGATTTAACACTGAAGCTTTCTTT. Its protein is CASSSDHQGFNTEAFF.

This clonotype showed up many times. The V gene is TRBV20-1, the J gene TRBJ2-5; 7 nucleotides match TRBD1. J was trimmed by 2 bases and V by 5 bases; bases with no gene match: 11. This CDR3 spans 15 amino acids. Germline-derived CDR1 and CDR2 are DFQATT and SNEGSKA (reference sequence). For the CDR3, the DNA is TGCAGTGCTGATGTAAGACAGGGTTGGCAAGAGACCCAGTACTTC. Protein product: CSADVRQGWQETQYF.

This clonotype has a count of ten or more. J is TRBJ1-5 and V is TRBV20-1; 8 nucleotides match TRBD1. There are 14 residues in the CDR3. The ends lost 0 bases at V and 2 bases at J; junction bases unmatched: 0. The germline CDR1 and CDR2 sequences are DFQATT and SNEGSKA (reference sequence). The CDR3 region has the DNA TGCAGTGCTAGAGAGGACAGGGGCAATCAGCCCCAGCATTTT. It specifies CSAREDRGNQPQHF.

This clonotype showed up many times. In DNA form, the CDR3 reads TGTGCCAGCAGCGTATCCGGGAACATGAACACTGAAGCTTTCTTT. Residues: CASSVSGNMNTEAFF. This sequence joins TRBV9 and TRBJ1-1; no reliable D call. The CDR3 totals 15 residues. With 1 base removed from V and 0 bases from J, the gap between germline ends came to 10 bases. Germline V gene lookup returns CDR1 SGDLS and CDR2 YYNGEE.

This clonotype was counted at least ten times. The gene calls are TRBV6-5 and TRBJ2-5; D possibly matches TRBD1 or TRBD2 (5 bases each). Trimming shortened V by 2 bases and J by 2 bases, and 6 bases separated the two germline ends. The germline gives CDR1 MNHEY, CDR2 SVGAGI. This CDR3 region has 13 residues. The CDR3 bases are TGTGCCAGCAGTTACGGGGGACAAGAGACCCAGTACTTC. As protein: CASSYGGQETQYF.

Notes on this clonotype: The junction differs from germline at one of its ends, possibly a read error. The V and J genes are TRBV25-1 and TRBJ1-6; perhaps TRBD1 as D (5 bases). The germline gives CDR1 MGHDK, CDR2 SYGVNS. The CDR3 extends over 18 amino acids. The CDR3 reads CVSSSGVATVSYNSPLHF. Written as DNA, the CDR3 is TGTGTCAGCAGCTCGGGGGTTGCAACCGTCTCCTATAATTCACCCCTCCACTTT.

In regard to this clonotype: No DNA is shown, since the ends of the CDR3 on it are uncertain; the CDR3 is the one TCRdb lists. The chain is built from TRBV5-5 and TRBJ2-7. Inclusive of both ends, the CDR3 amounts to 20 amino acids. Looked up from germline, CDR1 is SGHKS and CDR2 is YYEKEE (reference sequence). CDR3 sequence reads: CASSFYICSALTASSYEQYF.

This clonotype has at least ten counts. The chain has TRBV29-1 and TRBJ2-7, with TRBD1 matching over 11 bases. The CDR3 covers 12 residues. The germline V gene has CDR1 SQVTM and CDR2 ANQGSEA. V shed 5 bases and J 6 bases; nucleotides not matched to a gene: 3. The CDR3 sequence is CSVWTGGVEQYF. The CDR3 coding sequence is TGCAGCGTTTGGACAGGGGGCGTCGAGCAGTACTTC.

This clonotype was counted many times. The CDR3 is CASSSSSGRGLSYEQYF. Written as DNA, the CDR3 is TGTGCCAGCAGCTCCTCTAGCGGGAGGGGCCTTAGCTACGAGCAGTACTTC. The chain carries TRBV7-9 and TRBJ2-7, with 12 bases matching TRBD2. The V segment lost 4 bases and the J segment 3 bases; nucleotides outside the gene matches: 10. The CDR3 covers 17 residues. Per the germline V gene, CDR1 is SEHNR and CDR2 is FQNEAQ (reference sequence).

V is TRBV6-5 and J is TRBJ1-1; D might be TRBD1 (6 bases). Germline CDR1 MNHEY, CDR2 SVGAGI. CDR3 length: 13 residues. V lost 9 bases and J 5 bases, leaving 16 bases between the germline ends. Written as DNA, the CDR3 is TGTGCCAGTATTACCACAGGGTTAACTGAAGCTTTCTTT. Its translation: CASITTGLTEAFF.

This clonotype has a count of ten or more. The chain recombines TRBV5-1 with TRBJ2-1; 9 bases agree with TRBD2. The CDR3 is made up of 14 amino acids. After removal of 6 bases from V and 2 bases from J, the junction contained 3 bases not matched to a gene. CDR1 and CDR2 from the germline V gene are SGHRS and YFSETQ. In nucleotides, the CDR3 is TGCGCCAGCACATCTAGCGGGGCCTACAATGAGCAGTTCTTC. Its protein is CASTSSGAYNEQFF. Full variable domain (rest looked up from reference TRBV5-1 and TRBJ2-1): KAGVTQTPRYLIKTRGQQVTLSCSPISGHRSVSWYQQTPGQGLQFLFEYFSETQRNKGNFPGRFSGRQFSNSRSEMNVSTLELGDSALYLCASTSSGAYNEQFFGPGTRLTVL.

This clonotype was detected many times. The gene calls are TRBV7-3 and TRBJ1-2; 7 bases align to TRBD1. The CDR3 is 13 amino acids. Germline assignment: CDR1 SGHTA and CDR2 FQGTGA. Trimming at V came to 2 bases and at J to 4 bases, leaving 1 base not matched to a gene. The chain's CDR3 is CASSLSGGYGYTF. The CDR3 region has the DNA TGTGCCAGCAGCTTATCAGGGGGCTATGGCTACACCTTC.